This T cell receptor (beta chain) was sequenced during a study of follicular helper T cells after annual influenza vaccination. CDR1 is LNHDA, CDR2 SQIVND, per germline (reference sequence). Trimming left V 7 bases short and J 2 bases short, with 12 bases between. The CDR3 has 15 amino acids. Sample time point: 2015-2016 season, pre-vaccination. The assay was immunoSEQ multiplex PCR, and TCRdb's table has in-frame clones only and misses some. The sample holds around 10,000 clones, roughly 80% seen once. The sample consisted of CXCR5+ CD38- circulating T follicular helper cells from blood, taken on the day of influenza vaccination. Regarding subset: circulating Tfh, non-naive CD4+CXCR5+PD-1+ (ICOS+CD38+ or ICOS-CD38-). V usage is TRBV19 and J usage is TRBJ1-6; D may be TRBD1 (5 bases). The TCR comes from an adult who received the influenza vaccine. The CDR3 coding sequence is TGTGCCAGTAAAAGGGGTTCGACCTATAATTCACCCCTCCACTTT. The encoded protein is CASKRGSTYNSPLHF.